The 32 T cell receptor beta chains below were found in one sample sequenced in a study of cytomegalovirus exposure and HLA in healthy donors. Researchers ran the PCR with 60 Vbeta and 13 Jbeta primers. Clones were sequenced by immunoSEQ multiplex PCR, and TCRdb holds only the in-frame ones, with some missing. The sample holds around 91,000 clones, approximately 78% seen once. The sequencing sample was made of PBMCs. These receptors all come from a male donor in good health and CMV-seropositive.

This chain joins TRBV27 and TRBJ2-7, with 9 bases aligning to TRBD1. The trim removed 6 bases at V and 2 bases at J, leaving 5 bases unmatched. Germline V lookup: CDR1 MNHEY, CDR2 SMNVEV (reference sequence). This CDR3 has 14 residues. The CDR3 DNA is TGTGCCAGCAGGAGGACAGGGGTCCCCTACGAGCAGTACTTC. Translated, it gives CASRRTGVPYEQYF.

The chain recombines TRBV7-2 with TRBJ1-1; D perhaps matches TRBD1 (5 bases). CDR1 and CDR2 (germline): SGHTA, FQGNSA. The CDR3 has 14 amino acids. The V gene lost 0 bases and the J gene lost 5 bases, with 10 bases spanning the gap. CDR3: CASSLAPGNTEAFF. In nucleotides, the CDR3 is TGTGCCAGCAGCTTAGCCCCAGGGAATACTGAAGCTTTCTTT.

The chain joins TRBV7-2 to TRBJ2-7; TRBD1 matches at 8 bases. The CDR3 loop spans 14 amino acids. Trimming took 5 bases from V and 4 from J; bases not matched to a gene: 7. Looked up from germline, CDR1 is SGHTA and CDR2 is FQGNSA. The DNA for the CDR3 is TGTGCCAGCAGCCAGGACAGGGTTTCTTACGAGCAGTACTTC. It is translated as CASSQDRVSYEQYF.

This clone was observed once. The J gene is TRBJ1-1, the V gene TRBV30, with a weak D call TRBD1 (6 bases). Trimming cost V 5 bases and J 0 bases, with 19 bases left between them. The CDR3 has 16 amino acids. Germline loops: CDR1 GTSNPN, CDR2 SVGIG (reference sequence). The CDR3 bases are TGTGCCTGGCTCTCGAGACAGGTGCCCCTGAACACTGAAGCTTTCTTT. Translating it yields CAWLSRQVPLNTEAFF.

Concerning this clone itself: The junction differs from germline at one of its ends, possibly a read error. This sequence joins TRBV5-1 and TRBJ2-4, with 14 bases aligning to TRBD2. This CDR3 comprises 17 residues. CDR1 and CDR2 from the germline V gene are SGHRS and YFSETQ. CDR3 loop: CDSSAGLAGDAKNIQYF. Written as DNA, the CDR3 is TGCGACAGCAGCGCGGGACTAGCGGGAGATGCCAAAAACATTCAGTACTTC. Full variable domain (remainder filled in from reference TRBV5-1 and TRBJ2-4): KAGVTQTPRYLIKTRGQQVTLSCSPISGHRSVSWYQQTPGQGLQFLFEYFSETQRNKGNFPGRFSGRQFSNSRSEMNVSTLELGDSALYLCDSSAGLAGDAKNIQYFGAGTRLSVL.

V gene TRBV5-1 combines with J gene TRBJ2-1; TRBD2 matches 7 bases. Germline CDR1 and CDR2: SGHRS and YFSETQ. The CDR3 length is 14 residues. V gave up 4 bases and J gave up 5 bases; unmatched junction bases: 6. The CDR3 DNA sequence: TGCGCCAGCAGCCATCGAGCGGGAAACAATGAGCAGTTCTTC. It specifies CASSHRAGNNEQFF.

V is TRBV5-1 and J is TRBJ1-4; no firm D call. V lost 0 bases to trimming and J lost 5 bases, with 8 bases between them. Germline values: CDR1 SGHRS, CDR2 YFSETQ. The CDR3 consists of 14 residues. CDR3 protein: CASSLGPQNEKLFF. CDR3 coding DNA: TGCGCCAGCAGCTTGGGTCCCCAAAATGAAAAACTGTTTTTT.

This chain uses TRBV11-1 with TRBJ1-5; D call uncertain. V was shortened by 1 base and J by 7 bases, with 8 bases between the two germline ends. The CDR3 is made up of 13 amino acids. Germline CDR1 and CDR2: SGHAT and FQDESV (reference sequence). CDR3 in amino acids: CASSLDRSQPQHF. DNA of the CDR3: TGTGCCAGCAGCTTAGACCGGAGCCAGCCCCAGCATTTT.

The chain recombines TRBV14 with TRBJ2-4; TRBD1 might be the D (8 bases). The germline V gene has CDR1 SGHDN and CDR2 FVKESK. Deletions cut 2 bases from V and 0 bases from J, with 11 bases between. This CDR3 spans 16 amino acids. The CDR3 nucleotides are TGTGCCAGCAGCCAAACAGGGGGGGTAGCCAAAAACATTCAGTACTTC. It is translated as CASSQTGGVAKNIQYF.

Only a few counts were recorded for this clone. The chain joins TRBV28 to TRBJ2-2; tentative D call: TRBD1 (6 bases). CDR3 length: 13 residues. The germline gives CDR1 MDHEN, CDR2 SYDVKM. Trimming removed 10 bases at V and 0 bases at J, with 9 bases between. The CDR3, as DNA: TGTGCCACCGGGACAACGAACACCGGGGAGCTGTTTTTT. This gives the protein CATGTTNTGELFF. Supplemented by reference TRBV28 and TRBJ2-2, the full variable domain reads DVKVTQSSRYLVKRTGEKVFLECVQDMDHENMFWYRQDPGLGLRLIYFSYDVKMKEKGDIPEGYSVSREKKERFSLILESASTNQTSMYLCATGTTNTGELFFGEGSRLTVL.

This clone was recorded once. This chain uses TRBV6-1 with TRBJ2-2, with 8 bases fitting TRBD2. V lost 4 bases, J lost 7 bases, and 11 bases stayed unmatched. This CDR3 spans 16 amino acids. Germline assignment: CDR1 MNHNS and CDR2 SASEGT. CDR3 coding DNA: TGTGCCAGCAGTGCTCCGGGACTAGGGGTCTTCGGGGAGCTGTTTTTT. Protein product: CASSAPGLGVFGELFF.

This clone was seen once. The CDR3 protein is CASSLSLGGLAHNPNYEQYF. In DNA, the CDR3 is TGTGCCAGCAGCTTATCCCTAGGCGGGCTAGCGCACAACCCAAACTACGAGCAGTACTTC. This chain connects TRBV7-6 to TRBJ2-7; a weak D match, TRBD2 (6 bases). CDR1 SGHVS and CDR2 FNYEAQ come from the germline V gene. Between the trimmed V and J ends, which lost 2 bases and 3 bases, there was a span of 29 bases. This CDR3 is 20 amino acids long.

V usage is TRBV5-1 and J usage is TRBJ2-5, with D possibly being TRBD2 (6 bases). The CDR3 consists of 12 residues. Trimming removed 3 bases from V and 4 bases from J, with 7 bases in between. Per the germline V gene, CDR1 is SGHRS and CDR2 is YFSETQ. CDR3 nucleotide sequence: TGCGCCAGCAGCTGGGGGGTAGAGACCCAGTACTTC. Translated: CASSWGVETQYF.

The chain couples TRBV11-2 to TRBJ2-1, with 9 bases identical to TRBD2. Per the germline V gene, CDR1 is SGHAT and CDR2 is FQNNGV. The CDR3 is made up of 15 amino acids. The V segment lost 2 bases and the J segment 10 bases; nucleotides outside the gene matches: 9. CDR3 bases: TGTGCCAGCAGCTTAACTAGCGGGTGGCCCCAAGAGCAGTTCTTC. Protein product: CASSLTSGWPQEQFF.

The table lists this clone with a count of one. The CDR3 sequence: CASRAFRTGGYPSYEQYF. In DNA form, the CDR3 reads TGCGCCAGCAGAGCCTTTCGGACAGGGGGATACCCGTCCTACGAGCAGTACTTC. The chain combines TRBV10-2 with TRBJ2-7, with 10 positions matching TRBD1. V gave up 6 bases and J gave up 1 base; unmatched junction bases: 15. CDR1 is WSHSY, CDR2 SAAADI, per germline. The CDR3 sequence is 18 residues long.

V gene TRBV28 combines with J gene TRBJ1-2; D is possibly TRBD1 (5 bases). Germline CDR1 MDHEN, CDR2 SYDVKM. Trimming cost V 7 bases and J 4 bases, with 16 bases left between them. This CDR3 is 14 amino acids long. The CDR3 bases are TGTGCCAGCACCACTTGGGGCACCACCTATGGCTACACCTTC. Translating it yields CASTTWGTTYGYTF.

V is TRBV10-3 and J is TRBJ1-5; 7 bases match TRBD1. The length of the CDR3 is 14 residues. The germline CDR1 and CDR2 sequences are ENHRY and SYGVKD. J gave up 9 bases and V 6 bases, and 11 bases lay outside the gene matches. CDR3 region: CAISERQGYLPQHF. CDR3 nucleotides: TGTGCCATCAGCGAGAGACAGGGCTATCTGCCCCAGCATTTT.

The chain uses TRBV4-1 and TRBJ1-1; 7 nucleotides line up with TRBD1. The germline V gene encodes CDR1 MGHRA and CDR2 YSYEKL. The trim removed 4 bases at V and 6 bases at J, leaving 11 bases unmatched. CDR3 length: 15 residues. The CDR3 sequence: CASSLLFTGDAEAFF. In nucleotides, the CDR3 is TGCGCCAGCAGCCTGCTCTTTACAGGGGACGCTGAAGCTTTCTTT.

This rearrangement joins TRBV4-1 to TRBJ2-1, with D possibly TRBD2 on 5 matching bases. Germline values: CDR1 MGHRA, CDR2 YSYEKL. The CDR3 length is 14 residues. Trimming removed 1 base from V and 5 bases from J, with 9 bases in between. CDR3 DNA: TGCGCCAGCAGCCAAGTGCGGGTCAACAATGAGCAGTTCTTC. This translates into CASSQVRVNNEQFF.

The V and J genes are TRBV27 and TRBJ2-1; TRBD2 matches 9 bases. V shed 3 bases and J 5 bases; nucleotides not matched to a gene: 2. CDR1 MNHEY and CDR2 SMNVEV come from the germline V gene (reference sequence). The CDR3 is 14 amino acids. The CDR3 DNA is TGTGCCAGCAGTTTTAGCGGGAGCCACAATGAGCAGTTCTTC. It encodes CASSFSGSHNEQFF.

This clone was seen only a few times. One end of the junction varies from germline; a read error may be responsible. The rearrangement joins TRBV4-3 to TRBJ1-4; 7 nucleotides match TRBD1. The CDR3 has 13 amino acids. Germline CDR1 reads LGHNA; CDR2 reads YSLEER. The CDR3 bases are TGCGCCAGCAGCCAAGATGATTACAGGGGATTGATTTTT. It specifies CASSQDDYRGLIF.

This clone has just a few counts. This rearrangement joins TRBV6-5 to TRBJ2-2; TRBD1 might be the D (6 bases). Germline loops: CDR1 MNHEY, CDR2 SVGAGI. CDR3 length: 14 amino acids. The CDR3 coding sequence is TGTGCAACAAAGGCAGACAGGATAAGAGGGGAGCTGTTTTTT. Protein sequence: CATKADRIRGELFF.

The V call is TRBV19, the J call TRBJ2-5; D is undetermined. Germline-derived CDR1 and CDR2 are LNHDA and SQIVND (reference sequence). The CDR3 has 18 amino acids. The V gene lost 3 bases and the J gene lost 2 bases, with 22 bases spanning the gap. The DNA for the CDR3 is TGTGCCAGTAGTATCCAAATCTCTGTCCGGTTGGAGCAAGAGACCCAGTACTTC. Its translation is CASSIQISVRLEQETQYF.

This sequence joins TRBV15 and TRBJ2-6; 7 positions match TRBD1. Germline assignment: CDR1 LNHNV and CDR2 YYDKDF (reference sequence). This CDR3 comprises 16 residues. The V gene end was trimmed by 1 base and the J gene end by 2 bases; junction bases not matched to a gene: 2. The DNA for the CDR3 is TGTGCCACCAGCAGAGGCGACAGGGCTGGGGCCAACGTCCTGACTTTC. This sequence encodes CATSRGDRAGANVLTF.

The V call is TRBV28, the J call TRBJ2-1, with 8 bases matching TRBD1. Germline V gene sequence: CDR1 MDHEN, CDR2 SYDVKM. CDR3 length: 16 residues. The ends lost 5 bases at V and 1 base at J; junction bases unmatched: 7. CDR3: CASSPGQGRSYNEQFF. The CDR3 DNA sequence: TGTGCCAGCAGTCCAGGACAGGGAAGATCCTACAATGAGCAGTTCTTC. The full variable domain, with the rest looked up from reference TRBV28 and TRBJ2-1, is DVKVTQSSRYLVKRTGEKVFLECVQDMDHENMFWYRQDPGLGLRLIYFSYDVKMKEKGDIPEGYSVSREKKERFSLILESASTNQTSMYLCASSPGQGRSYNEQFFGPGTRLTVL.

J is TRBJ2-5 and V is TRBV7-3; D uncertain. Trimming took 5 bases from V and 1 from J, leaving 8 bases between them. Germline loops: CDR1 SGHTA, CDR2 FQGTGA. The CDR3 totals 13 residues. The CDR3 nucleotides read TGTGCCAGCAGCCGCCTACCCCAAGAGACCCAGTACTTC. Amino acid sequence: CASSRLPQETQYF.

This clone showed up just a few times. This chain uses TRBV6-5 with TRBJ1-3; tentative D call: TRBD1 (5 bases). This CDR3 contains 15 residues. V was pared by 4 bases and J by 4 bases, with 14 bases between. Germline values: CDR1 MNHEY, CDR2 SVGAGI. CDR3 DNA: TGTGCCAGCAGTTCTCATAGGGGTGGGGGAAACACCATATATTTT. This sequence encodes CASSSHRGGGNTIYF.

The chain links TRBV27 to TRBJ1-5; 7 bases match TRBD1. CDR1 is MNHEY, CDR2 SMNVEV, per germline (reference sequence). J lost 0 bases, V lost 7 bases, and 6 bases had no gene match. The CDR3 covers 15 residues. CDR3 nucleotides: TGTGCCAGCATGGTCAGGGGGTATAGCAATCAGCCCCAGCATTTT. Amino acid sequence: CASMVRGYSNQPQHF.

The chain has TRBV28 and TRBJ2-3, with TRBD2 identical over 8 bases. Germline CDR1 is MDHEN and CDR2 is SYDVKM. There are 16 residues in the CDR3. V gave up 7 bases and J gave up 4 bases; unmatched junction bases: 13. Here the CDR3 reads CASTPSGSRVPDTQYF. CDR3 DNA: TGTGCCAGCACCCCCAGCGGGAGTAGGGTCCCAGATACGCAGTATTTT.

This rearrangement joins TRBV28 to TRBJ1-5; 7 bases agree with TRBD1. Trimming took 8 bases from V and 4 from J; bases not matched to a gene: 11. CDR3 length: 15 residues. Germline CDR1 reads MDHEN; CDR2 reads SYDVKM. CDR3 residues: CASGPSTGLNQPQHF. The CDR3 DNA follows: TGTGCCAGCGGACCATCGACAGGGCTGAATCAGCCCCAGCATTTT.

The CDR3 protein is CASSIGAGSYEQYF. In DNA form, the CDR3 reads TGTGCCAGTAGTATAGGTGCAGGTTCCTACGAGCAGTACTTC. V usage is TRBV19 and J usage is TRBJ2-7; no clear D. Looked up from germline, CDR1 is LNHDA and CDR2 is SQIVND (reference sequence). Trimming removed 1 base at V and 1 base at J, with 8 bases between. The CDR3 has 14 amino acids.

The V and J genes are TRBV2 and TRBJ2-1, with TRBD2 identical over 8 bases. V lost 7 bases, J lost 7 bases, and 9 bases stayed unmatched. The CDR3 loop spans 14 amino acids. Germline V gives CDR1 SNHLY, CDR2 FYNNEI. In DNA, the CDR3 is TGTGCCAGCAACTATCGGGAGGGTCGGAATGAGCAGTTCTTC. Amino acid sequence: CASNYREGRNEQFF.